The entry below gives a single TCR beta chain sequence along with its context. This specimen belongs to a study of blood T cells in healthy people across ages. The use of a sample-barcoded 5' primer and a J-beta primer mix characterized a second PCR of roughly 6 to 11 cycles. TCRdb reprocessed the 5' RACE reads via MiXCR and lists one record per CDR3 protein. The profile shows 540,000 or so distinct CDR3 sequences, about 45% of them singletons. The origin of this receptor is a man older than 75 in good health. Sequencing was carried out using blood.

CDR3 coding DNA: TGTGCCAGCTCTAGCCGCGGACTGAACACCGGGGAGCTGTTTTTT. Encoded protein: CASSSRGLNTGELFF. The chain has TRBV6-1 and TRBJ2-2, with D possibly TRBD2 on 5 matching bases. V was trimmed by 8 bases and J by 1 base, leaving 14 bases between them. CDR3 length equals 15 residues. Looked up from germline, CDR1 is MNHNS and CDR2 is SASEGT.